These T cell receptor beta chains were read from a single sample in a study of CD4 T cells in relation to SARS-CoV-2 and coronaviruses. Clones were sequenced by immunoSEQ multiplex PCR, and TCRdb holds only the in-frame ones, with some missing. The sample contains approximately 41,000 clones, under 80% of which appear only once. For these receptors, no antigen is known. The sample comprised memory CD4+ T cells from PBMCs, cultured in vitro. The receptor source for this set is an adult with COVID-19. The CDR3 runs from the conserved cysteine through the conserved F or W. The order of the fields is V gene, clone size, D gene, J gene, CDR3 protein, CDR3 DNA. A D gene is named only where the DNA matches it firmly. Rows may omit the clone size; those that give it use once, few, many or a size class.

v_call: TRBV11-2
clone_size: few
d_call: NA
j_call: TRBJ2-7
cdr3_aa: CASSLSNSRAYEQYF
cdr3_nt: TGTGCCAGCAGCTTATCAAATTCCAGGGCGTACGAGCAGTACTTC

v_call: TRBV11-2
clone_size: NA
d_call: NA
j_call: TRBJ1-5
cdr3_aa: CASSLDRVQPQHF
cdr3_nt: TGTGCCAGCAGCTTAGATCGGGTCCAGCCCCAGCATTTT

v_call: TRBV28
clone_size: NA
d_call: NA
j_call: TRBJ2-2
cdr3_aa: CASRWQNTGELFF
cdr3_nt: TGTGCCAGCAGGTGGCAGAACACCGGGGAGCTGTTTTTT

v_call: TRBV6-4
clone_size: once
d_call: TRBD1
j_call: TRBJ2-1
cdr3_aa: CASSLIGGTYNEQFF
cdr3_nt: TGTGCCAGCAGTCTAATAGGGGGCACCTACAATGAGCAGTTCTTC

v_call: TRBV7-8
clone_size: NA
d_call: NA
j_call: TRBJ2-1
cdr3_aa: CASSLYVRWAHNEQFF
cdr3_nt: TGTGCCAGCAGCTTATACGTCCGTTGGGCTCACAATGAGCAGTTCTTC

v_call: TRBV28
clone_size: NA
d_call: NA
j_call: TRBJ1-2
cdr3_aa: CASSFVIRPAGTAGSYGYTF
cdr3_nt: TGTGCCAGCAGTTTCGTGATCCGCCCCGCCGGGACCGCGGGAAGTTATGGCTACACCTTC

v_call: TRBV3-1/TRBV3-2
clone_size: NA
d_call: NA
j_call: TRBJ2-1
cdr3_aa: CASSQERRGIGVNEQFF
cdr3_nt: TGTGCCAGCAGCCAAGAAAGAAGAGGGATAGGGGTCAATGAGCAGTTCTTC

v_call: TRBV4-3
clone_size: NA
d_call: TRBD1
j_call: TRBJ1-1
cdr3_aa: CASSQADRLEAFF
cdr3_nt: TGCGCCAGCAGCCAGGCGGACAGGCTTGAAGCTTTCTTT

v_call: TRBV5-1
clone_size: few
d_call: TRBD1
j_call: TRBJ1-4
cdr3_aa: CASGEPGQGEKLFF
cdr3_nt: TGCGCCAGCGGGGAACCGGGACAGGGCGAAAAACTGTTTTTT

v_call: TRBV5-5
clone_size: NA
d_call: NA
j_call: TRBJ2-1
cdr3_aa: CASSEGRKNNEQFF
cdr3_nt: TGTGCCAGCAGTGAGGGGAGGAAAAACAATGAGCAGTTCTTC

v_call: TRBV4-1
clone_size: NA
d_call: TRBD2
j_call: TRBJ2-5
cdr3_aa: CASSQGLAGGGGKGETQYF
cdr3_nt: TGCGCCAGCAGCCAAGGGCTAGCGGGAGGAGGGGGTAAGGGAGAGACCCAGTACTTC

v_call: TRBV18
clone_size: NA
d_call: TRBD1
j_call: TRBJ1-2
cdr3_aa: CASSPGQGQDYGYTF
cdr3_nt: TGTGCCAGCTCACCAGGACAGGGTCAGGACTATGGCTACACCTTC

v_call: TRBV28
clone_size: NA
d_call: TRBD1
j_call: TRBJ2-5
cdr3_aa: CASSRRTGRWTQYF
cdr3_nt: TGTGCCAGCAGTCGTAGGACAGGGAGGTGGACCCAGTACTTC